The sequence of this T cell receptor (beta chain) was determined in a study of blood T cell repertoires in COVID-19 (dated by TCRdb to between 2020 and 2021). With regard to the full study: Collaborator samples came from the United States, Italy and Spain and covered acute and convalescent phases of COVID-19. The material from the prospective study consisted of cDNA or gDNA derived from T cells, B-cell-depleted T cells, or PBMCs. The samples were drawn from two sources: the first 160 participants of the ongoing ImmuneRACE study, and 1,254 subjects contributed by 6 global collaborators. The dataset comprised deeply sampled blood TCRbeta repertoires from subjects exposed to, actively infected with, or recovered from COVID-19. A freely available public database, intended as a resource for researchers studying the immune response to SARS-CoV-2, is where the repertoires were released. Where available, HLA class I and class II types were obtained from metadata supplied by the sample provider rather than from assay-based typing. The sample metadata nearly always contained a de-identified subject ID, COVID-19 status, age in years and sex.

The paper as a whole reports these results and caveats: The quantity of clinical and demographic metadata differed by source and by participant and was supplied without curation.

The immunoSEQ Assay, a bias-controlled multiplex PCR, was used to amplify TCRbeta CDR3 regions from genomic DNA. The study's processing was this. The number of nucleated cells in each sample was estimated from the amplification of reference gene primers within the assay. Sequence reads were collapsed and filtered to measure the absolute abundance of every unique TCRbeta CDR3 rearrangement. Productive Simpson clonality was computed per sample as the square root of Simpson's diversity index over productive rearrangements. In its TCRdb copy, this immuneACCESS table keeps in-frame sequences only and misses some clones. Where compared with another copy, unresolved V genes explain less than half of these, and the others have no known cause. The DNA was the basis for D and trimming; V, J and clone size are from that table. This sample gives about 250,000 clones in total; roughly 88% of them show up just once. 6% to 6.5% of the sample is taken by the ten largest.

The CDR3 numbers 15 residues from cysteine through phenylalanine. Only CDR3 DNA is held: 45 bases, read in frame from base 1. From a lookup of the germline V gene (reference sequence), CDR1 and CDR2 are LGHDT and YNNKEL. Here V drops 2 bases and J drops 5 bases, and the junction holds 6 bases not matched to any gene. One collaborating source in Seattle enrolled patients while the patients were actively infected and followed the patients over time throughout the course of disease. Each collaborating institution followed its own protocols to collect whole blood in K2EDTA tubes. Collaborator samples were shipped for TCRbeta analysis as frozen whole blood, isolated PBMCs, or DNA extracted from either sample type. Worth noting for this clone: Its cognate antigen has yet to be identified. Per-base qualities were not stored, and no clone one base away is much larger.

Recombination linked TRBV3-1 (or the pseudogene TRBV3-2) to TRBJ1-1; TRBD1 fits 9 bases in the junction. Sequenced: peripheral blood. The clonotype originates from a woman aged 25 to 39 with COVID-19, enrolled during active disease. CDR3 region: CASSQTGQGRTEAFF. In nucleotide form, the sequence is TGTGCCAGCAGCCAAACCGGACAGGGGCGGACTGAAGCTTTCTTT.